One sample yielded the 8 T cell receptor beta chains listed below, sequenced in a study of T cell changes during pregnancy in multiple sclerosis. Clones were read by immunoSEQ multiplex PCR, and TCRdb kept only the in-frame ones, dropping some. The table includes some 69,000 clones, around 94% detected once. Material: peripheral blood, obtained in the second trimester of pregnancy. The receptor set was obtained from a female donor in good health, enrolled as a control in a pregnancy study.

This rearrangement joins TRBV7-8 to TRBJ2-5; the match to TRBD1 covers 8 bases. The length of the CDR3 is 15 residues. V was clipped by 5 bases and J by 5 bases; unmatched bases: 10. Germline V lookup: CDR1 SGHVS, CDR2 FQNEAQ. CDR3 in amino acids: CASSNNRGSLETQYF. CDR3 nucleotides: TGTGCCAGCAGCAACAACAGGGGGAGTCTGGAGACCCAGTACTTC.

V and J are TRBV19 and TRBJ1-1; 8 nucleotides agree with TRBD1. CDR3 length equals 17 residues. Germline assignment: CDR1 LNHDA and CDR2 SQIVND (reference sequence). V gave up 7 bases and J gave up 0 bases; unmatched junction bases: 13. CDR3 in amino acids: CASIRRGDRRMNTEAFF. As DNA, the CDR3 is TGTGCCAGTATCCGGAGGGGGGACAGGAGGATGAACACTGAAGCTTTCTTT.

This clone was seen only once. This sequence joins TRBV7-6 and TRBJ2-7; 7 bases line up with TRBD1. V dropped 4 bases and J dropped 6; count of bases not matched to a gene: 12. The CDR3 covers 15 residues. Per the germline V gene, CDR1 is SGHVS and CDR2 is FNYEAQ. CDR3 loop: CASSSSGGGAFEQYF. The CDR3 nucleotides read TGTGCCAGCAGCTCTTCAGGGGGTGGGGCATTCGAGCAGTACTTC.

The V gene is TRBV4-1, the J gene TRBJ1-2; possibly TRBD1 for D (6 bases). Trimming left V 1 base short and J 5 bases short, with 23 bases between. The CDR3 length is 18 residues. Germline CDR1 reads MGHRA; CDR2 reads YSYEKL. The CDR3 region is CASSQVPPTSTGNYGYTF. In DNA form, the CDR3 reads TGCGCCAGCAGCCAAGTTCCCCCCACGAGTACAGGGAATTATGGCTACACCTTC.

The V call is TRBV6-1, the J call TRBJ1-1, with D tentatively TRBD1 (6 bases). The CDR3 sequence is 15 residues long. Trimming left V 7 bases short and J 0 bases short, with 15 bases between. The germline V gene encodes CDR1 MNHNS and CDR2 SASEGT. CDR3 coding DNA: TGTGCCAGCACCAGGGGACATACCTTGAACACTGAAGCTTTCTTT. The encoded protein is CASTRGHTLNTEAFF.

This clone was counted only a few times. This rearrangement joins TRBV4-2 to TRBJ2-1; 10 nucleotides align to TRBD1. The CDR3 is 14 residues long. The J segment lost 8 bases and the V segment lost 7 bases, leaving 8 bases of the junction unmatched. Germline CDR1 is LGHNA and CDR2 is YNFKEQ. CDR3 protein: CASTSTGGRDEQFF. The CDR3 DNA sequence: TGTGCCAGCACCTCGACAGGGGGCCGGGATGAGCAGTTCTTC.

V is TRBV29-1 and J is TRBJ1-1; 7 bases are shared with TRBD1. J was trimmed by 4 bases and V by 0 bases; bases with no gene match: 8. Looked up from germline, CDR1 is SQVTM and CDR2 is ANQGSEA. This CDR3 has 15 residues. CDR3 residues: CSVEDQGNRGTEAFF. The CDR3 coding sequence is TGCAGCGTTGAAGATCAGGGGAACAGGGGCACTGAAGCTTTCTTT.

CDR3 region: CASSLTSGTYEQYF. As DNA, the CDR3 is TGTGCCAGCAGCTTGACTAGCGGAACCTACGAGCAGTACTTC. V is TRBV7-9 and J is TRBJ2-7; TRBD2 agrees at 9 bases. The germline gives CDR1 SEHNR, CDR2 FQNEAQ (reference sequence). Trimming removed 3 bases from V and 2 bases from J; junction bases left unmatched: 2. This CDR3 is built from 14 residues.